Each of the 14 T cell receptor beta chains below was sequenced from the same sample in a study of OX40 agonist ivuxolimab in advanced cancers. Sequencing used immunoSEQ multiplex PCR; TCRdb keeps in-frame clones, though not all of them. The sample has around 81,000 clones; roughly 88% are singletons. The sequencing used CD4+ or CD8+ T cells sorted from blood, collected in a trial of the OX40 agonist ivuxolimab. These receptors were obtained from an adult with an advanced solid tumor such as melanoma, head and neck, liver or kidney cancer.

The chain has TRBV21-1 and TRBJ1-5; the table assigns TRBD1, which was not confirmed against the DNA. TRBV21-1 is a pseudogene locus. The CDR3 runs to 17 residues. The CDR3 bases are TGTGCCAGCAGCAAAAGAGGCAGGGGCTATAGCAATCAGCCCCAGCATTTT. Protein sequence: CASSKRGRGYSNQPQHF.

J is TRBJ2-7 and V is TRBV5-1; TRBD2 matches 7 bases. This CDR3 is built from 14 residues. V dropped 1 base and J dropped 4; count of bases not matched to a gene: 5. The V gene's germline CDR1 is SGHRS and CDR2 YFSETQ. This CDR3 reads CASSLSSGAYEQYF. CDR3 in DNA: TGCGCCAGCAGCTTGTCTAGCGGAGCATACGAGCAGTACTTC. The complete variable domain, with remaining parts taken from reference TRBV5-1 and TRBJ2-7, reads KAGVTQTPRYLIKTRGQQVTLSCSPISGHRSVSWYQQTPGQGLQFLFEYFSETQRNKGNFPGRFSGRQFSNSRSEMNVSTLELGDSALYLCASSLSSGAYEQYFGPGTRLTVT.

The chain combines TRBV27 with TRBJ2-4; D is possibly TRBD1 or TRBD2 (5 bases each). Trimming pared 5 bases from V and 1 base from J, leaving 15 bases between. The V gene's germline CDR1 is MNHEY and CDR2 SMNVEV (reference sequence). The CDR3 length is 16 residues. The CDR3 region is CASSPTGGSAKNIQYF. CDR3 sequence (DNA): TGTGCCAGCAGTCCCACAGGCGGGTCGGCCAAAAACATTCAGTACTTC.

The chain recombines TRBV5-5 with TRBJ2-2, with TRBD1 matching over 7 bases. The CDR3 runs 17 residues. After removal of 1 base from V and 7 bases from J, the junction contained 13 bases not matched to a gene. The germline gives CDR1 SGHKS, CDR2 YYEKEE (reference sequence). The CDR3 DNA follows: TGTGCCAGCAGCTTGCAACACAGGGGCCTCGTAGACGGGGAGCTGTTTTTT. It translates to CASSLQHRGLVDGELFF.

The V gene is TRBV18, the J gene TRBJ2-1, with D perhaps TRBD2 (6 bases). CDR1 KGHSH and CDR2 LQKENI come from the germline V gene. Trimming cost V 1 base and J 6 bases, with 10 bases left between them. The CDR3 is 14 amino acids. CDR3 amino acids: CASSPQAGLNEQFF. The CDR3, as DNA: TGTGCCAGCTCACCACAGGCGGGGCTCAATGAGCAGTTCTTC.

The chain links TRBV5-1 to TRBJ2-3, with TRBD2 matching 7 bases. Germline assignment: CDR1 SGHRS and CDR2 YFSETQ. The CDR3 consists of 15 residues. V lost 6 bases to trimming and J lost 4 bases; unmatched junction nucleotides: 11. In DNA form, the CDR3 reads TGCGCCAGCATAGGCGGGGGAGGTCAATCAGATACGCAGTATTTT. Its protein product is CASIGGGGQSDTQYF.

This chain links TRBV18 with TRBJ1-5; D is unresolved. Trimming took 5 bases from V and 2 from J, leaving 10 bases between them. The germline CDR1 and CDR2 sequences are KGHSH and LQKENI. The CDR3 sequence is 14 residues long. The CDR3 here is CASSSQEGNQPQHF. CDR3 bases: TGTGCCAGCTCATCCCAAGAGGGCAATCAGCCCCAGCATTTT.

The chain is built from TRBV9 and TRBJ2-7; D gene unclear. The CDR3 spans 14 residues. Germline V gives CDR1 SGDLS, CDR2 YYNGEE. Trimming removed 4 bases from V and 1 base from J, with 12 bases in between. The CDR3 DNA sequence: TGTGCCAGCAGCCTAGGCTTGGGATCCTACGAGCAGTACTTC. Translated, it gives CASSLGLGSYEQYF.

J is TRBJ2-1 and V is TRBV28; no clear D gene. Germline V lookup: CDR1 MDHEN, CDR2 SYDVKM. This CDR3 comprises 11 residues. Trimming cost V 5 bases and J 4 bases, with 3 bases left between them. CDR3 region: CASSVYNEQFF. CDR3 nucleotide sequence: TGTGCCAGCAGTGTATACAATGAGCAGTTCTTC. The complete variable domain, with remaining parts taken from reference TRBV28 and TRBJ2-1, reads DVKVTQSSRYLVKRTGEKVFLECVQDMDHENMFWYRQDPGLGLRLIYFSYDVKMKEKGDIPEGYSVSREKKERFSLILESASTNQTSMYLCASSVYNEQFFGPGTRLTVL.

Worth noting for this clone: Other DNA variants within this sample encode the same CDR3. This sequence joins TRBV27 and TRBJ1-5; D possibly corresponds to TRBD1 (5 bases). Trimming removed 3 bases at V and 0 bases at J, with 12 bases between. Looked up from germline, CDR1 is MNHEY and CDR2 is SMNVEV (reference sequence). CDR3 length equals 16 residues. The CDR3 loop is CASSLQGAYSNQPQHF. CDR3 nucleotide sequence: TGTGCCAGCAGTTTGCAGGGTGCCTATAGCAATCAGCCCCAGCATTTT.

This clone has only a few counts. The gene calls are TRBV30 and TRBJ1-1; weak D call: TRBD1 (6 bases). Trimming pared 3 bases from V and 8 bases from J, leaving 10 bases between. Germline V gives CDR1 GTSNPN, CDR2 SVGIG (reference sequence). The CDR3 spans 11 residues. Written as DNA, the CDR3 is TGTGCCTGGAGGGGGGCGGCAGAAGCTTTCTTT. It translates to CAWRGAAEAFF.

This chain joins TRBV30 and TRBJ2-4; TRBD1 agrees at 8 bases. Germline V gene sequence: CDR1 GTSNPN, CDR2 SVGIG (reference sequence). This CDR3 has 13 amino acids. The V segment lost 0 bases and the J segment 14 bases; nucleotides outside the gene matches: 9. Here the CDR3 reads CAWSVGRGQVKYF. As DNA, the CDR3 is TGTGCCTGGAGTGTTGGTAGGGGACAGGTCAAGTACTTC.

This clone was recorded only once. The chain has TRBV7-2 and TRBJ1-1; a possible D gene is TRBD1 (5 bases). Per the germline V gene, CDR1 is SGHTA and CDR2 is FQGNSA. The CDR3 contains 12 residues. The V end was cut by 2 bases, the J end by 10 bases, with 11 bases between. In DNA form, the CDR3 reads TGTGCCAGCAGCTTAAGCCAGGGAAGAGCTTTCTTT. This translates into CASSLSQGRAFF.

The genes are TRBV6-6 and TRBJ1-2; no definite D call. CDR1 and CDR2 from the germline V gene are MNHNY and SVGAGI (reference sequence). V shed 6 bases and J shed 4 bases, with 12 bases lying between them. The CDR3 is 13 residues long. Here the CDR3 reads CASSPGGSYGYTF. In DNA form, the CDR3 reads TGTGCCAGCAGCCCCGGAGGGAGCTATGGCTACACCTTC.